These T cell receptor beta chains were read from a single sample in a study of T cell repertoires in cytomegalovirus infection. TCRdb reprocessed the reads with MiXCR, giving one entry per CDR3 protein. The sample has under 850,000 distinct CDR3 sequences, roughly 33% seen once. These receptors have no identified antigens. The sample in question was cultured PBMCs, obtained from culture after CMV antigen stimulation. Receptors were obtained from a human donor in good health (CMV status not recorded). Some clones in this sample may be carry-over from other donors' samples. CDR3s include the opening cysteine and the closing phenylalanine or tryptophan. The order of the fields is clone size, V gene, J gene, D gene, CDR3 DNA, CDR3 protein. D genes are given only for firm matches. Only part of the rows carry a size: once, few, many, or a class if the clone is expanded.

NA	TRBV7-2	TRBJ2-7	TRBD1	TGTGCCAGCAGCTTAGGTGGGACAGGGGGTGGCGAGCAGTACTTC	CASSLGGTGGGEQYF
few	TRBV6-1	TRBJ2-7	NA	TGTGCCAGCATCGAAGGGTTTGGCAGAAACTACGAGCAGTACTTC	CASIEGFGRNYEQYF
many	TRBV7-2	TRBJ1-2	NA	TGTGCCAGCAGCTTAGTAGGCCGGTATGGCTACACCTTC	CASSLVGRYGYTF
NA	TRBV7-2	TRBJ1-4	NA	TGTGCCAGCAGCTTAGGAGGGTTCGCTGAAAAACTGTTTTTT	CASSLGGFAEKLFF
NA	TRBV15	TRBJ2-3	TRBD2	TGTGCCACCAGCGGCCTAGCGGGAAGAGATACGCAGTATTTT	CATSGLAGRDTQYF
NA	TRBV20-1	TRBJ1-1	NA	TGCAGCTATTGGGCTGCGAACACTGAAGCTTTCTTT	CSYWAANTEAFF
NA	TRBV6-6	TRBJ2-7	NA	TGTGCCAGCAGTTCCCCGACAGGCTACCTACCCTACGAGCAGTACTTC	CASSSPTGYLPYEQYF
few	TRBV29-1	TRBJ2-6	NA	TGCAGCGGTCTCAGTGGGGCCAACGTCCTGACTTTC	CSGLSGANVLTF
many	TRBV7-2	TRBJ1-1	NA	TGTGCCAGCAGCTTAGTACAGGGTACAGAAGCTTTCTTT	CASSLVQGTEAFF
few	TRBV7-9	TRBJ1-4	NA	TGTGCCAGCAGCTTACAGGGGAGGCATGAAAAACTGTTTTTT	CASSLQGRHEKLFF
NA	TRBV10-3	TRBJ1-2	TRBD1	TGTGCCATCAGCGCACAGGGGTATGAGCAGGGCTACACCTTC	CAISAQGYEQGYTF
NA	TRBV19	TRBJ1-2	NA	TGTGCCAGTAGTATCGCCCAGGCAAACTATGGCTACACCTTC	CASSIAQANYGYTF
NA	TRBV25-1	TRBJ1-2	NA	TGTGCCAGCAGGGAGGGGTTCGGCTATGGCTACACCTTC	CASREGFGYGYTF
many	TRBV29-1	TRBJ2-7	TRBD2	TGCAGTGGACTAGCGGCTTCCTACGAGCAGTACTTC	CSGLAASYEQYF
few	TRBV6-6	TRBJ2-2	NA	TGTGCCAGCAGTTACCGTCGCGGAGCGAACACCGGGGAGCTGTTTTTT	CASSYRRGANTGELFF
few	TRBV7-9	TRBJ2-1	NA	TGTGCCAGCAGCCCAGAGAACAATGAGCAGTTCTTC	CASSPENNEQFF
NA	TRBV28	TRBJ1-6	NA	TGTGCCAGCAGGGTGATGGGAACACCCCTCCACTTT	CASRVMGTPLHF
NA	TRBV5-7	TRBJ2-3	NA	TGTGCCAGCAGTACTGCCGCAGATACGCAGTATTTT	CASSTAADTQYF
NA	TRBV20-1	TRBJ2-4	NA	TGCAGTGCTAGCGGTAACCAAAACATTCAGTACTTC	CSASGNQNIQYF
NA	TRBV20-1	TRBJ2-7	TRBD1	TGCAGTGCTAGAGTTTCCAGGGGGCTCTCCTACGAGCAGTACTTC	CSARVSRGLSYEQYF
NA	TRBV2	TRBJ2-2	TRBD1	TGTGCCAGCAACTGGGACAGCCAATCCGGGGAGCTGTTTTTT	CASNWDSQSGELFF
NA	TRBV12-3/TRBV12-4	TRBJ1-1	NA	TGTGCCAGCAGTGGCCACTTTGAAGCTTTCTTT	CASSGHFEAFF
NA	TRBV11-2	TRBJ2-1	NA	TGTGCCAGCAGCGTCGGGGGCGGCTCCTACAATGAGCAGTTCTTC	CASSVGGGSYNEQFF
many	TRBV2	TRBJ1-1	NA	TGTGCCAGCAGCGGACGGAACACTGAAGCTTTCTTT	CASSGRNTEAFF
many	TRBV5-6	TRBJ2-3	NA	TGTGCCAGCAGCTTCTCGCCAGGGCTCCTCACAGATACGCAGTATTTT	CASSFSPGLLTDTQYF
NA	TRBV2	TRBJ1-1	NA	TGTGCCAGGGGACAAATGAACACTGAAGCTTTCTTT	CARGQMNTEAFF
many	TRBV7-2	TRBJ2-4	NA	TGTGCCAGCAGCTCGGTGGTGGGAAAAAACATTCAGTACTTC	CASSSVVGKNIQYF
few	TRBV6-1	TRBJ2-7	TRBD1	TGTGCCAGCATGCCACCGGACAGGGGCGACGAGCAGTACTTC	CASMPPDRGDEQYF
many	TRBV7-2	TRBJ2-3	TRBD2	TGTGCCAGCAGCTTACCGGCCGGGACTAGCGGGAGTGTATGGGATACGCAGTATTTT	CASSLPAGTSGSVWDTQYF
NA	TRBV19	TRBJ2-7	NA	TGTGCCAGTAGAACCCGCCCGGGAGACGAGCAGTACTTC	CASRTRPGDEQYF
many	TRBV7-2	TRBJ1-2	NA	TGTGCCAGCAGCTGGACAGTGGAGCACTATGGCTACACCTTC	CASSWTVEHYGYTF
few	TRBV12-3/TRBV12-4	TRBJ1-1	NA	TGTGCCAGCAGCTCCGGGACCTTGAACACTGAAGCTTTCTTT	CASSSGTLNTEAFF
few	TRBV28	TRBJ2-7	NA	TGTGCCAGCGGGGGAGGGGGTTGGCGGCACTCCTACGAGCAGTACTTC	CASGGGGWRHSYEQYF